These 13 T cell receptor beta chains were sequenced from one sample in a study of blood T cell repertoires in COVID-19. Data came from immunoSEQ multiplex PCR; TCRdb stores just in-frame clones and leaves some out. This table holds 190,000 or so clones, about 83% found once. The sequencing sample was made of peripheral blood. These TCRs come from a woman between 18 and 29 years old who had recovered from COVID-19.

The chain is built from TRBV5-6 and TRBJ1-1; TRBD1 is a possible D gene (6 bases). Germline V gene lookup returns CDR1 SGHDT and CDR2 YYEEEE. V lost 2 bases and J 7 bases, leaving 15 bases between the germline ends. The CDR3 runs 14 residues. For the CDR3, the DNA is TGTGCCAGCAGCTTCCCCCGGACAGAGTTTGAAGCTTTCTTT. Translating gives CASSFPRTEFEAFF.

The chain has TRBV7-9 and TRBJ1-1; 7 nucleotides match TRBD1. Germline CDR1 is SEHNR and CDR2 is FQNEAQ (reference sequence). After removal of 7 bases from V and 0 bases from J, the junction contained 5 bases not matched to a gene. The CDR3 is made up of 14 amino acids. CDR3 bases: TGTGCCAGCATCAGGGGGACGGTGAACACTGAAGCTTTCTTT. Translated: CASIRGTVNTEAFF.

The gene calls are TRBV6-2 or TRBV6-3 and TRBJ1-1; 10 bases are shared with TRBD1. The CDR3 is 15 residues long. Germline V CDR1 and CDR2: MNHEY, SVGEGT. J gave up 1 base and V 2 bases, and 1 base lay outside the gene matches. The CDR3 nucleotides read TGTGCCAGCAGTTACCGGGACAGGGGGAACACTGAAGCTTTCTTT. As protein: CASSYRDRGNTEAFF.

The chain couples TRBV10-3 to TRBJ1-2; TRBD1 aligns across 7 bases. The CDR3 has 14 residues. After removal of 7 bases from V and 4 bases from J, the junction contained 9 bases not matched to a gene. Germline loops: CDR1 ENHRY, CDR2 SYGVKD. The CDR3 DNA is TGTGCCATCACTGAACAGGGGAAGGCCTATGGCTACACCTTC. Its translation: CAITEQGKAYGYTF.

The chain uses TRBV7-6 and TRBJ1-1, with 7 bases fitting TRBD1. This CDR3 region has 15 residues. Germline assignment: CDR1 SGHVS and CDR2 FNYEAQ. Trimming removed 2 bases from V and 2 bases from J; junction bases left unmatched: 5. Here the CDR3 reads CASSLSAGGNTEAFF. The CDR3 DNA reads TGTGCCAGCAGCTTAAGCGCAGGGGGAAACACTGAAGCTTTCTTT.

This chain connects TRBV7-2 to TRBJ1-3, with a possible D match to TRBD1 (5 bases). The CDR3 contains 15 residues. V lost 5 bases, J lost 0 bases, and 11 bases lay in between. The germline gives CDR1 SGHTA, CDR2 FQGNSA. CDR3 in amino acids: CASSRGYGSGNTIYF. The CDR3 DNA sequence: TGTGCCAGCAGCCGGGGGTACGGCTCTGGAAACACCATATATTTT.

On this clone: Other DNA sequences in this sample translate to the same CDR3. CDR3 amino acids: CASSYSTGYGYTF. Here the CDR3 DNA reads TGTGCCAGCAGTTACTCGACGGGGTATGGCTACACCTTC. V gene TRBV6-2 or TRBV6-3 combines with J gene TRBJ1-2; D gene uncertain. Trimming removed 0 bases at V and 5 bases at J, with 7 bases between. Germline CDR1 MNHEY, CDR2 SVGEGT. This CDR3 region has 13 residues.

The V call is TRBV5-6, the J call TRBJ2-7; 7 bases fit TRBD1. V lost 3 bases to trimming and J lost 4 bases; unmatched junction nucleotides: 1. The CDR3 totals 12 residues. Germline lookup yields CDR1 SGHDT and CDR2 YYEEEE. CDR3 sequence: CASSYRGYEQYV. DNA for the CDR3: TGTGCCAGCAGCTACAGGGGATACGAGCAGTACGTC.

This clone was seen a handful of times. This sequence joins TRBV3-1 (or the pseudogene TRBV3-2) and TRBJ1-1; D uncertain. Germline V lookup: CDR1 LGHDT, CDR2 YNNKEL (reference sequence). Trimming left V 2 bases short and J 0 bases short, with 7 bases between. This CDR3 has 14 amino acids. This CDR3 reads CASSQHTVNTEAFF. The CDR3 DNA is TGTGCCAGCAGCCAACATACAGTGAACACTGAAGCTTTCTTT.

J is TRBJ2-3 and V is TRBV3-1 (or the pseudogene TRBV3-2); 8 bases agree with TRBD1. The CDR3 length is 15 residues. Losses at the gene ends were 5 bases for V and 4 bases for J; bases not matched to a gene: 8. Germline CDR1 and CDR2: LGHDT and YNNKEL (reference sequence). The DNA for the CDR3 is TGTGCCAGCAGCTCCTACAGGGGGGAAGCAGATACGCAGTATTTT. Encoded protein: CASSSYRGEADTQYF.

This sequence joins TRBV27 and TRBJ2-7; 10 nucleotides agree with TRBD2. V lost 7 bases and J lost 6; bases outside the gene matches: 18. CDR3 size: 17 residues. In germline, CDR1 is MNHEY, CDR2 SMNVEV (reference sequence). This CDR3 is CASIPLNKGLAGVEQYF. The CDR3 nucleotides read TGTGCCAGCATTCCGCTCAACAAGGGGCTAGCGGGGGTCGAGCAGTACTTC.

The genes are TRBV6-5 and TRBJ2-7; 7 bases map to TRBD1. The CDR3 runs 15 residues. CDR1 and CDR2 from the germline V gene are MNHEY and SVGAGI. V dropped 2 bases and J dropped 1; count of bases not matched to a gene: 5. The CDR3 DNA is TGTGCCAGCAGTTACCGGGACAGCTCATCCTACGAGCAGTACTTC. Amino acid sequence: CASSYRDSSSYEQYF.

This chain joins TRBV7-2 and TRBJ2-2; 10 positions match TRBD2. The CDR3 has 19 residues. V dropped 2 bases and J dropped 4; count of bases not matched to a gene: 13. In germline, CDR1 is SGHTA, CDR2 FQGNSA. CDR3 region: CASSLYLAGARSGTGELFF. Here the CDR3 DNA reads TGTGCCAGCAGCTTATATCTAGCGGGGGCTCGGAGTGGCACCGGGGAGCTGTTTTTT.